This TCR beta chain is drawn from a study of blood T cell repertoires in COVID-19. During active infection, Seattle patients enrolled and were then monitored through disease. The ends were cut back, 2 bases at V and 2 bases at J, with 12 bases in the middle. Germline V CDR1 and CDR2: KGHDR, SFDVKD. The CDR3 totals 15 residues. Using immunoSEQ multiplex PCR, the repertoire was profiled, and TCRdb retains in-frame clones only, with some absent. Among 500,000 to 600,000 clones listed, roughly 89% were seen once. The sequence was collected from a woman in her 50s with COVID-19, enrolled during active disease. V gene TRBV24-1 combines with J gene TRBJ2-7; D may be TRBD1 (6 bases). The sample consisted of peripheral blood. CDR3 in amino acids: CATSDSRDTAYEQYF. In nucleotides, the CDR3 is TGTGCCACCAGTGATTCCCGGGACACCGCCTACGAGCAGTACTTC.